This T cell receptor beta chain was captured by sequencing in a study of blood T cell repertoires in COVID-19. Background on the study: PBMCs, B-cell-depleted T cells, or T cells were the source of the cDNA or gDNA that made up the material.

V was pared by 3 bases and J by 0 bases, with 9 bases between. The CDR3 spans 15 residues. Germline V lookup: CDR1 SGHTA, CDR2 FQGNSA. The table lists this clone with a few counts. A Seattle source enrolled patients during active infection and followed them longitudinally. Clones were sequenced by immunoSEQ multiplex PCR, and TCRdb holds only the in-frame ones, with some missing. The table records a few hundred thousand clones, 89% of them present only once. This sequence was found in a woman in her twenties or thirties with COVID-19, enrolled during active disease. The chain couples TRBV7-2 to TRBJ1-5; D might be TRBD1 (5 bases). The source material was peripheral blood. The DNA for the CDR3 is TGTGCCAGCAGCTTCGGGGGGGGTAGCAATCAGCCCCAGCATTTT. Encoded protein: CASSFGGGSNQPQHF.